The 24 T cell receptor beta chains below were found in one sample sequenced in a study of blood T cell repertoires in COVID-19. Repertoires were generated with immunoSEQ multiplex PCR, while TCRdb's copy carries only in-frame clones and drops some. The sample consists of some 150,000 clones, about 82% of them appearing once. The source material was peripheral blood. All receptors come from a woman in her forties with active or convalescent COVID-19.

This clone showed up just a few times. The chain's CDR3 is CASSLSIATPTYEQYF. CDR3 coding DNA: TGTGCCAGCAGTTTATCGATAGCCACTCCAACCTACGAGCAGTACTTC. The genes are TRBV28 and TRBJ2-7; D call uncertain. Germline V gives CDR1 MDHEN, CDR2 SYDVKM. Trimming left V 1 base short and J 2 bases short, with 15 bases between. CDR3 length equals 16 residues. Together with reference TRBV28 and TRBJ2-7, the CDR3 gives the full variable domain: DVKVTQSSRYLVKRTGEKVFLECVQDMDHENMFWYRQDPGLGLRLIYFSYDVKMKEKGDIPEGYSVSREKKERFSLILESASTNQTSMYLCASSLSIATPTYEQYFGPGTRLTVT.

Details on this clone: This sample includes further DNA sequences coding for the same CDR3. This chain connects TRBV27 to TRBJ1-2, with TRBD1 as a possible D gene (5 bases). This CDR3 is built from 12 residues. V was trimmed by 4 bases and J by 6 bases, leaving 9 bases between them. CDR1 MNHEY and CDR2 SMNVEV come from the germline V gene (reference sequence). The CDR3 sequence: CASSSTGNGYTF. DNA of the CDR3: TGTGCCAGCAGTTCAACAGGAAATGGCTACACCTTC.

This chain joins TRBV6-2 or TRBV6-3 and TRBJ1-5; D possibly corresponds to TRBD1 (5 bases). The CDR3 loop spans 14 amino acids. Germline assignment: CDR1 MNHEY and CDR2 SVGEGT. Trimming stripped 2 bases from V and 7 bases from J, with 12 bases between. This CDR3 is CASSYTGVSQPQHF. In DNA form, the CDR3 reads TGTGCCAGCAGTTACACGGGGGTGTCCCAGCCCCAGCATTTT.

The V gene is TRBV19, the J gene TRBJ2-7, with TRBD2 identical over 7 bases. The CDR3 covers 15 residues. The trim removed 5 bases at V and 0 bases at J, leaving 7 bases unmatched. In germline, CDR1 is LNHDA, CDR2 SQIVND (reference sequence). CDR3 residues: CASSRESGGSYEQYF. CDR3 in DNA: TGTGCCAGTAGTCGGGAGTCGGGAGGCTCCTACGAGCAGTACTTC.

This clone was seen just once. This chain joins TRBV21-1 and TRBJ2-3; TRBD2 was called by the table and not checked on the DNA. TRBV21-1 is a documented pseudogene. CDR3 size: 20 residues. CDR3: CASSEIARSLARRGGDTQYF. The DNA of the CDR3 is TGTGCCAGCAGCGAAATCGCCCGAAGTCTAGCCCGGAGGGGGGGAGATACGCAGTATTTT.

This clone has a single count. The chain carries TRBV15 and TRBJ2-3, with D possibly matching TRBD1 (6 bases). The V end lost 9 bases, the J end lost 0 bases, and 28 bases lay between the germline ends. Germline V gives CDR1 LNHNV, CDR2 YYDKDF (reference sequence). This CDR3 is 19 amino acids long. As DNA, the CDR3 is TGTGCCACTTCGCCAGGAATTGTCTCGACAGGTAGTAGCACAGATACGCAGTATTTT. Translation: CATSPGIVSTGSSTDTQYF. Drawing the rest from reference TRBV15 and TRBJ2-3, the complete variable domain is DAMVIQNPRYQVTQFGKPVTLSCSQTLNHNVMYWYQQKSSQAPKLLFHYYDKDFNNEADTPDNFQSRRPNTSFCFLDIRSPGLGDTAMYLCATSPGIVSTGSSTDTQYFGPGTRLTVL.

The chain recombines TRBV12-3 or TRBV12-4 with TRBJ1-5, with D possibly matching TRBD1 (5 bases). V lost 3 bases to trimming and J lost 9 bases, with 6 bases between them. The CDR3 contains 11 residues. The CDR3 protein is CASSLGGPQHF. The CDR3 DNA sequence: TGTGCCAGCAGTTTGGGGGGGCCCCAGCATTTT.

The chain uses TRBV7-7 and TRBJ2-2; 9 bases map to TRBD2. The V segment lost 1 base and the J segment 7 bases; nucleotides outside the gene matches: 7. This CDR3 is 16 amino acids long. Germline assignment: CDR1 SSHAT and CDR2 FNYEAQ (reference sequence). DNA for the CDR3: TGTGCCAGCAGCTTAGAGGAGACTAGCGGTGGCGGGGAGCTGTTTTTT. Its protein is CASSLEETSGGGELFF. The complete variable domain, with remaining parts taken from reference TRBV7-7 and TRBJ2-2, reads GAGVSQSPRYKVTKRGQDVTLRCDPISSHATLYWYQQALGQGPEFLTYFNYEAQPDKSGLPSDRFSAERPEGSISTLTIQRTEQRDSAMYRCASSLEETSGGGELFFGEGSRLTVL.

The rearrangement uses TRBV18 and TRBJ1-1; a possible D gene is TRBD1 (6 bases). V was shortened by 6 bases and J by 4 bases, with 12 bases between the two germline ends. The CDR3 is 13 amino acids. From germline, CDR1 is KGHSH and CDR2 LQKENI. In DNA form, the CDR3 reads TGTGCCAGCTCGCAAGACAGGTTCACTGAAGCTTTCTTT. This sequence encodes CASSQDRFTEAFF.

The chain uses TRBV11-2 and TRBJ1-2; 7 positions match TRBD1. Germline-derived CDR1 and CDR2 are SGHAT and FQNNGV. J was trimmed by 5 bases and V by 5 bases; bases with no gene match: 5. CDR3 length: 13 amino acids. The CDR3 bases are TGTGCCAGCAGCATAGGGACAGCATATGGCTACACCTTC. This codes for CASSIGTAYGYTF.

V is TRBV7-2 and J is TRBJ2-1; 9 bases map to TRBD2. V trimming: 5 bases; J trimming: 2 bases; junction bases outside the gene matches: 10. The CDR3 loop spans 17 amino acids. The germline V gene has CDR1 SGHTA and CDR2 FQGNSA. The CDR3 reads CASSPVHVAGAYNEQFF. CDR3 coding DNA: TGTGCCAGCAGCCCTGTCCATGTAGCGGGGGCCTACAATGAGCAGTTCTTC.

This chain uses TRBV2 with TRBJ1-2; 9 bases align to TRBD1. Trimming took 3 bases from V and 4 from J; bases not matched to a gene: 3. The CDR3 sequence is 14 residues long. CDR1 and CDR2 from the germline V gene are SNHLY and FYNNEI. The CDR3 bases are TGTGCCAGCAGTGATGTGACAGGGGGCTATGGCTACACCTTC. This codes for CASSDVTGGYGYTF.

The CDR3 region has the DNA TGTGCCAGCCGGGCTAACTATGGCTACACCTTC. This translates into CASRANYGYTF. This chain connects TRBV27 to TRBJ1-2; D not resolved. V lost 8 bases to trimming and J lost 0 bases, with 4 bases between them. Germline CDR1 and CDR2: MNHEY and SMNVEV (reference sequence). There are 11 residues in the CDR3.

This chain joins TRBV19 and TRBJ2-7; 7 bases map to TRBD1. The germline gives CDR1 LNHDA, CDR2 SQIVND (reference sequence). V was pared by 5 bases and J by 5 bases, with 12 bases of the junction left unmatched. The CDR3 runs 15 residues. CDR3 nucleotides: TGTGCCAGTAGTGTTCCGCGACAGGGAGACCACGAGCAGTACTTC. Translated: CASSVPRQGDHEQYF. Full variable domain (outside the CDR3, taken from reference TRBV19 and TRBJ2-7): DGGITQSPKYLFRKEGQNVTLSCEQNLNHDAMYWYRQDPGQGLRLIYYSQIVNDFQKGDIAEGYSVSREKKESFPLTVTSAQKNPTAFYLCASSVPRQGDHEQYFGPGTRLTVT.

This sequence joins TRBV24-1 and TRBJ1-1, with unresolved D. Germline V gives CDR1 KGHDR, CDR2 SFDVKD. The V end lost 3 bases, the J end lost 6 bases, and 7 bases lay between the germline ends. The CDR3 spans 12 residues. CDR3 amino acids: CATSDRGSEAFF. The CDR3 DNA reads TGTGCCACCAGTGATCGGGGTTCTGAAGCTTTCTTT.

J is TRBJ2-7 and V is TRBV6-5; the match to TRBD2 covers 7 bases. V shed 10 bases and J 5 bases; nucleotides not matched to a gene: 14. The CDR3 contains 14 residues. Germline V CDR1 and CDR2: MNHEY, SVGAGI. The CDR3 loop is CATQRWGGNDEQYF. DNA for the CDR3: TGTGCCACCCAGCGGTGGGGGGGTAACGACGAGCAGTACTTC.

The chain carries TRBV4-2 and TRBJ1-5, with D perhaps TRBD1 (5 bases). The CDR3 loop spans 16 amino acids. Germline CDR1 reads LGHNA; CDR2 reads YNFKEQ. Between the trimmed V and J ends, which lost 0 bases and 2 bases, there was a span of 11 bases. The CDR3 reads CASSQDWGTGNQPQHF. CDR3 nucleotides: TGTGCCAGCAGCCAAGATTGGGGCACCGGCAATCAGCCCCAGCATTTT.

This chain connects TRBV29-1 to TRBJ1-1, with D possibly matching TRBD1 (6 bases). CDR1 and CDR2 from the germline V gene are SQVTM and ANQGSEA. The CDR3 sequence is 13 residues long. V shed 7 bases and J shed 5 bases, with 17 bases lying between them. CDR3 DNA: TGCAGCGGGCGACCGACAGGCCGGACTGAAGCTTTCTTT. Amino acids: CSGRPTGRTEAFF.

Written as DNA, the CDR3 is TGTGCCAGCAGTCCGGTTGGGGGGGCGAGGGGCTACACCTTC. It specifies CASSPVGGARGYTF. The genes are TRBV28 and TRBJ1-2; tentative D call: TRBD1 (6 bases). Trimming removed 5 bases from V and 8 bases from J, with 18 bases in between. Germline V gives CDR1 MDHEN, CDR2 SYDVKM. The CDR3 loop spans 14 amino acids.

In this sample, this clone turned up a few times. V usage is TRBV28 and J usage is TRBJ1-6, with D possibly matching TRBD1 (5 bases). This CDR3 region has 17 residues. Germline loops: CDR1 MDHEN, CDR2 SYDVKM. V gave up 6 bases and J gave up 10 bases, with 25 bases separating them. The CDR3 loop is CASSLLHDNLRGSPLHF. The DNA of the CDR3 is TGTGCCAGCAGCCTGTTACACGACAATCTAAGGGGATCACCCCTCCACTTT. Full variable domain (outside the CDR3, taken from reference TRBV28 and TRBJ1-6): DVKVTQSSRYLVKRTGEKVFLECVQDMDHENMFWYRQDPGLGLRLIYFSYDVKMKEKGDIPEGYSVSREKKERFSLILESASTNQTSMYLCASSLLHDNLRGSPLHFGNGTRLTVT.

This chain joins TRBV7-2 and TRBJ1-3; 9 bases line up with TRBD1. V gave up 5 bases and J gave up 4 bases; unmatched junction bases: 6. Germline assignment: CDR1 SGHTA and CDR2 FQGNSA. CDR3 length: 15 amino acids. CDR3 in amino acids: CASSLQGAQGNTIYF. The CDR3 DNA reads as TGTGCCAGCAGCCTACAGGGGGCGCAGGGAAACACCATATATTTT.

The chain's CDR3 is CAWSLQGAEAFF. DNA of the CDR3: TGTGCCTGGAGCCTCCAGGGCGCTGAAGCTTTCTTT. The J gene is TRBJ1-1, the V gene TRBV30; possible D gene TRBD1, 5 bases. The germline V gene encodes CDR1 GTSNPN and CDR2 SVGIG (reference sequence). CDR3 length equals 12 residues. Trimming took 3 bases from V and 6 from J, leaving 11 bases between them.

The gene calls are TRBV18 and TRBJ1-1; 7 bases match TRBD1. The ends lost 2 bases at V and 2 bases at J; junction bases unmatched: 11. This CDR3 is built from 17 residues. Germline CDR1 reads KGHSH; CDR2 reads LQKENI. The DNA of the CDR3 is TGTGCCAGCTCACCATTAGGGGGCTTGAGTGGCAACACTGAAGCTTTCTTT. This gives the protein CASSPLGGLSGNTEAFF.

This rearrangement joins TRBV30 to TRBJ1-2, with TRBD1 identical over 7 bases. CDR3 length: 14 residues. Germline V gene data show CDR1 as GTSNPN and CDR2 as SVGIG (reference sequence). V lost 2 bases to trimming and J lost 4 bases; unmatched junction nucleotides: 7. This CDR3 is CAWSPTGDLYGYTF. Written as DNA, the CDR3 is TGTGCCTGGAGTCCCACAGGGGACCTCTATGGCTACACCTTC.